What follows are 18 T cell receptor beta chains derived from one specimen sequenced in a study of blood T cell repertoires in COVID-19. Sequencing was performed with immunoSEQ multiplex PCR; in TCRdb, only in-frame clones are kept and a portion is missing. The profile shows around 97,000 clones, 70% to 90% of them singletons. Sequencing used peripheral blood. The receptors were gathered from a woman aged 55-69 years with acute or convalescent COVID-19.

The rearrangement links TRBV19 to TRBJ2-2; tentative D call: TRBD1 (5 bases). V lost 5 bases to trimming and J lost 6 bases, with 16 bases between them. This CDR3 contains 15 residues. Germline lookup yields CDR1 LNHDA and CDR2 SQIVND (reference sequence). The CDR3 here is CASSGRVPLPGELFF. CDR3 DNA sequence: TGTGCCAGTAGTGGCAGGGTCCCTCTTCCCGGGGAGCTGTTTTTT.

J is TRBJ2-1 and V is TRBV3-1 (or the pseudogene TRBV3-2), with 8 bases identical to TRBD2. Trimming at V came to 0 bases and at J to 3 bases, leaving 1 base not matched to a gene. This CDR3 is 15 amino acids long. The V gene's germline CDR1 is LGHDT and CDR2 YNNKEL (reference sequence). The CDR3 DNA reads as TGTGCCAGCAGCCAAGAAGCGGGGGACTACAATGAGCAGTTCTTC. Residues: CASSQEAGDYNEQFF.

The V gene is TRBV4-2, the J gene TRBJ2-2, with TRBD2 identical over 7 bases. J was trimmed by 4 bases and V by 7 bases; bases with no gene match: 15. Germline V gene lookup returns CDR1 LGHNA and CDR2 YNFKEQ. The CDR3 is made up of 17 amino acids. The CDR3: CASTETWGGISTGELFF. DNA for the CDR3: TGTGCCAGCACCGAAACCTGGGGGGGGATTAGCACCGGGGAGCTGTTTTTT.

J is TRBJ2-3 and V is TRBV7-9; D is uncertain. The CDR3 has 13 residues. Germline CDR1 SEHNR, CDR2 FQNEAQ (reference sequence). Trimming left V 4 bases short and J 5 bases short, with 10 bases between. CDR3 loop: CASSSTAKDTQYF. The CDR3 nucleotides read TGTGCCAGCAGCTCAACCGCTAAAGATACGCAGTATTTT.

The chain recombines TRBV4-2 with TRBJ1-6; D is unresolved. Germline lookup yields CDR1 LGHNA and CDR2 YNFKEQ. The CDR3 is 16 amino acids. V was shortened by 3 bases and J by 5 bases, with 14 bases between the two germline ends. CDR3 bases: TGTGCCAGCAGCCAGGGCGGGGTTCCGGATAATTCACCCCTCCACTTT. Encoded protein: CASSQGGVPDNSPLHF.

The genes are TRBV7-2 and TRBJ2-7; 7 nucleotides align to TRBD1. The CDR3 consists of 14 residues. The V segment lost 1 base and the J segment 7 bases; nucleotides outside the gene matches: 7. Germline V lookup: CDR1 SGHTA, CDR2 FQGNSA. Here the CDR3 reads CASSLGDRGFEQYV. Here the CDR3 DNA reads TGTGCCAGCAGCTTAGGGGACAGAGGTTTTGAGCAGTACGTC.

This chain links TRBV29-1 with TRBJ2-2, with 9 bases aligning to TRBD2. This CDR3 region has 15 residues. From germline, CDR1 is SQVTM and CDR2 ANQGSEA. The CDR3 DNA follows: TGCCCCGGGAGGTATAGCGGGAGCAACACCGGGGAGCTGTTTTTT. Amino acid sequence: CPGRYSGSNTGELFF.

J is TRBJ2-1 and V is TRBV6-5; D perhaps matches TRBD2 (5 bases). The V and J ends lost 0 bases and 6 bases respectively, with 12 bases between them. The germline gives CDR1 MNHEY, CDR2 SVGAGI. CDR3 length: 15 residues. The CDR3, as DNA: TGTGCCAGCAGTTACTCGCCCACTAGTTTCAATGAGCAGTTCTTC. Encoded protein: CASSYSPTSFNEQFF.

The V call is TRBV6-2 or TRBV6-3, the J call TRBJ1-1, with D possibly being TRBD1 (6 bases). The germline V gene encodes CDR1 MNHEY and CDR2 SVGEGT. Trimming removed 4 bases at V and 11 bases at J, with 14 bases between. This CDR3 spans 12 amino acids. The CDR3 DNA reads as TGTGCCAGCAGTTCACAGGGTTTTGGGGCTTTCTTT. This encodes CASSSQGFGAFF.

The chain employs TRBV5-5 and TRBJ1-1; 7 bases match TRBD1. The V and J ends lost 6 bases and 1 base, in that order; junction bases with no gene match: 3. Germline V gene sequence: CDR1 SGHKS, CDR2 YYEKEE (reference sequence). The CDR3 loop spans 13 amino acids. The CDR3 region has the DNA TGTGCCAGCAAAAGACAGGGGAACACTGAAGCTTTCTTT. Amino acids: CASKRQGNTEAFF.

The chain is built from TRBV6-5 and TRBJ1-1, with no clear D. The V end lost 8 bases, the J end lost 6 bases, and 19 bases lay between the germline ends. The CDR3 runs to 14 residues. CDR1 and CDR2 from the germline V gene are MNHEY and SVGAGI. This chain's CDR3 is CASGKEFPSPEAFF. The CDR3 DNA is TGTGCCAGCGGAAAGGAGTTCCCCTCCCCTGAAGCTTTCTTT.

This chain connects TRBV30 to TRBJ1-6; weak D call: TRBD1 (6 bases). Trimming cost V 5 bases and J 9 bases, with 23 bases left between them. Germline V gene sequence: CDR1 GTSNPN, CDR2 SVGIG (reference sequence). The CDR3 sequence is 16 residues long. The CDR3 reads CAWAVPRQLRGSPLHF. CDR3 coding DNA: TGTGCCTGGGCGGTACCTCGACAGCTCAGGGGTTCACCCCTCCACTTT.

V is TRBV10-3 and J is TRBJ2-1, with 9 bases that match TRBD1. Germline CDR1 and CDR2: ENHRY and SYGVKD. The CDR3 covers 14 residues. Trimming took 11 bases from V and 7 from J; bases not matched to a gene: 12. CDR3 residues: CAVRSDRGGNEQFF. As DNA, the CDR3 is TGTGCCGTGAGGTCGGACAGGGGAGGAAATGAGCAGTTCTTC.

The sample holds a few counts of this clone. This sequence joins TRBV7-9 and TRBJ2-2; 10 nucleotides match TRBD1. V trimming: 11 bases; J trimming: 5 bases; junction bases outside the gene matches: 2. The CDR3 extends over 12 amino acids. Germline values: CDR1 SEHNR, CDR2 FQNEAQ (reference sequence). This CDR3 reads CAWTGGTGELFF. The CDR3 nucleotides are TGTGCCTGGACAGGGGGAACCGGGGAGCTGTTTTTT. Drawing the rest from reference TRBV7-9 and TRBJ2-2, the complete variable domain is DTGVSQNPRHKITKRGQNVTFRCDPISEHNRLYWYRQTLGQGPEFLTYFQNEAQLEKSRLLSDRFSAERPKGSFSTLEIQRTEQGDSAMYLCAWTGGTGELFFGEGSRLTVL.

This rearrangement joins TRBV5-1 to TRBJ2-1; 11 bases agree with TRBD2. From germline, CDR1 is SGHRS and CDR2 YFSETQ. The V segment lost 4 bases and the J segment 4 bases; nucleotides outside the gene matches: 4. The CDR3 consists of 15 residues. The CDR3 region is CASSDGTSGYNEQFF. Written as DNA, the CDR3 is TGCGCCAGCAGCGACGGGACTAGCGGATACAATGAGCAGTTCTTC.

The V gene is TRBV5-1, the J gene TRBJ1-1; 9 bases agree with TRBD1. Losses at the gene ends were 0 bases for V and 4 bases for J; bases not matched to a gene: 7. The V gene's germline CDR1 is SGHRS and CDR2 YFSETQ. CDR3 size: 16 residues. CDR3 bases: TGCGCCAGCAGCTTGGAACAGGGGGCCGTAGTCACTGAAGCTTTCTTT. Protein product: CASSLEQGAVVTEAFF.

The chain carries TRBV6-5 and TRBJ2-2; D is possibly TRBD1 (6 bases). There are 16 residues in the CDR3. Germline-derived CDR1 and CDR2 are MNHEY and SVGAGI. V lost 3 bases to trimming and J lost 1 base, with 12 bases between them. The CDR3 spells CASSYDETGNTGELFF. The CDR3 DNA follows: TGTGCCAGCAGTTATGATGAGACAGGGAACACCGGGGAGCTGTTTTTT.

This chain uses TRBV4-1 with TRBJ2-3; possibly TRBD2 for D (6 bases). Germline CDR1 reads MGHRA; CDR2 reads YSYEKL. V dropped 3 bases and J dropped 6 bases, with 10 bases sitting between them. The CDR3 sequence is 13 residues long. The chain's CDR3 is CASSHLEGDTQYF. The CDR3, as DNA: TGCGCCAGCAGCCACCTGGAGGGGGATACGCAGTATTTT.